This T cell receptor (beta chain) was documented in a study of OX40 agonist ivuxolimab in advanced cancers. Across the study: As their treatment, patients were administered ivuxolimab, an agonistic anti-OX40 (CD134) antibody. Ivuxolimab doses were 0.01, 0.1, 0.3, 1.5, 3 or 10 mg/kg every 2 weeks. Eligibility admitted prior anti-PD-1, anti-PD-L1 or anti-CTLA-4 therapy; around 41% had some.

Study observations and caveats: Normalized expansion of T-cell clones was also low for some nonresponders.

As to this clone: Antigen specificity is unknown.

Trimming stripped 5 bases from V and 1 base from J, with 21 bases between. Germline CDR1 is SEHNR and CDR2 is FQNEAQ (reference sequence). The CDR3 totals 18 residues. Sequencing was performed with immunoSEQ multiplex PCR; in TCRdb, only in-frame clones are kept and a portion is missing. The table shows some 45,000 clones, with 89% occurring only once. The sample was CD4+ or CD8+ T cells sorted from blood, taken in a trial of the OX40 agonist ivuxolimab. This TCR came from an adult with an advanced solid tumor such as melanoma, head and neck, liver or kidney cancer. The V call is TRBV7-9, the J call TRBJ2-1; the D gene is possibly TRBD1 (6 bases). For the CDR3, the DNA is TGTGCCAGCAGCCAATTCGGTGATACAGGGAAGTCCTACAATGAGCAGTTCTTC. Residues: CASSQFGDTGKSYNEQFF.